The subject of this entry is one TCR beta chain. Its antigen remains undetermined. It has no much larger one-base neighbor in the sample; base qualities were not kept. This specimen comes from a study of cytomegalovirus exposure and HLA in healthy donors (TCRdb year 2017). At the level of the whole study: A later analysis indicated that the 100 to 150 validation repertoires were generated on the platform also employed for the 650 to 850 repertoires of the first cohort. In addition to the first cohort of hundreds of subjects, a separate validation cohort of under 150 different subjects was used. High-throughput TCR immunosequencing, statistical association of individual TCRs with disease status, and machine learning were combined to predict cytomegalovirus infection status. The study aimed to test whether signatures of past pathogen exposure could be identified by cataloging public T cell receptors. Broader findings and caveats from the paper: The study gave a list of 150 to 200 TCR beta chains associated with cytomegalovirus. The validation cohort had no HLA typing available for a later analysis, so co-occurrence within that cohort was assessed over all 120 or so repertoires. In a later analysis, TCRs clustered in the first cohort were found to also tend to co-occur in the roughly 130 validation repertoires, with approximately 94% of cluster scores above 0. Three of the identified cytomegalovirus-associated TCR beta chains were confirmed in vitro to be specific for cytomegalovirus antigens. According to the authors, the approach could potentially be generalized to other disease states and immunological phenotypes. Most TCR sequences were seen in very few donors, while some public TCRs were found in many individuals. The classifier was reported to diagnose cytomegalovirus status with high specificity and sensitivity in both the original and validation cohorts.

Separate from the approximately 700-subject first cohort, the validation cohort of more than 90 subjects was the group to which the donors belonged. The CDR3 spans 14 residues, from the cysteine through the phenylalanine. Only the CDR3 part of the read is kept: 42 bases, read in frame from the first base. V and J lose 3 bases and 2 bases, and a span of 9 bases separates them. According to the germline V gene (reference sequence), CDR1 reads MNHEY and CDR2 reads SMNVEV. The receptor library was made with the immunoSEQ multiplex PCR assay. The authors' analysis ran thus. To diagnose cytomegalovirus status from the catalog of TCR beta chain sequences, a statistical classification framework was built. This immuneACCESS table, as held by TCRdb, lists in-frame sequences with V and J called but not all clones. Of the missing ones, under half trace to an unresolved V gene in checked studies; the others have no known cause. That table supplies the V and J calls and clone size; D and trimming were determined from the DNA. The table for this sample lists 100,000 to 150,000 clones; 75% to 90% of them were counted only once. Around 1.2% of the sample is in the top ten clones.

The sample was PBMCs. The chain couples TRBV27 to TRBJ2-3; TRBD1 is a possible D gene, resting on 6 matching bases. This clonotype was obtained from a woman under 30 in good health and CMV-seronegative. The DNA reads as follows: TGTGCCAGCAGTTTGACAGGAATCACAGATACGCAGTATTTT. It codes for CASSLTGITDTQYF.